This note documents a single TCR beta chain sequence. Antigen unknown. This CDR3 is built from 13 residues. This sample stems from a study of blood T cells in healthy people across ages. General study results and limits: Researchers judged that diversity estimates from one million T cells fell short of true values.

A second roughly 7 to 11 cycle PCR used barcoded and J-beta primers. With 12 random nucleotides, a template-switch adaptor tagged each individual cDNA molecule. The study obtained at least 3 million CDR3-containing paired-end reads from every sample. TCRdb independently ran MiXCR on the 5' RACE reads; one entry per CDR3 protein. The repertoire holds fewer than 900,000 distinct CDR3 sequences, about 52% seen once, with around a third in the top ten. This receptor was identified in a woman in her fifties or sixties in good health. Sequenced: blood. This chain uses TRBV21-1 with TRBJ2-5; whether TRBD1, the table's D call, matches the DNA was not checked. TRBV21-1 is classified as a pseudogene. CDR3 in amino acids: CASSSATGPTQYF. In nucleotides, the CDR3 is TGTGCCAGCAGCTCTGCAACAGGGCCGACCCAGTACTTC.